Below, one TCR beta chain is given with its context. Between the trimmed V and J ends, which lost 7 bases and 6 bases, there was a span of 7 bases. CDR1 MNHEY and CDR2 SVGAGI come from the germline V gene. The length of the CDR3 is 11 residues. The repertoire was sequenced with immunoSEQ multiplex PCR; TCRdb's copy has only in-frame clones and lacks some. The table shows 100,000 to 140,000 clones, with about 89% occurring only once. This sample stems from a study of T cell responses to AZD1222 COVID-19 vaccine. The chain couples TRBV6-5 to TRBJ2-1, with no clear D. The clonotype comes from an adult in good health. The source was peripheral blood, collected on day 0 of AZD1222 vaccination. CDR3 coding DNA: TGTGCCAGCACCCGAATCAATGAGCAGTTCTTC. The encoded protein is CASTRINEQFF.